The 17 T cell receptor beta chains listed next were all sequenced from one sample in a study of T cell responses to AZD1222 COVID-19 vaccine. Profiled with immunoSEQ multiplex PCR; TCRdb holds only in-frame clones, not every one. Here the sample spans 180,000 or so clones, about 93% being singletons. This specimen consisted of peripheral blood, obtained 28 days after the second AZD1222 dose. Source of these receptors: an adult who received the AZD1222 COVID-19 vaccine.

The chain combines TRBV6-1 with TRBJ1-1; D is perhaps TRBD1 (5 bases). This CDR3 contains 15 residues. Per germline, CDR1 MNHNS and CDR2 SASEGT. V gave up 3 bases and J gave up 6 bases, with 17 bases separating them. In nucleotides, the CDR3 is TGTGCCAGCAGTGATGCGGCCCCCGGGACCTCTGAAGCTTTCTTT. Amino acids: CASSDAAPGTSEAFF.

The CDR3 is CASSAGQGFSGNTIYF. CDR3 DNA: TGCGCCAGCAGCGCGGGACAGGGTTTCTCTGGAAACACCATATATTTT. The chain couples TRBV5-1 to TRBJ1-3, with TRBD1 matching 9 bases. The CDR3 sequence is 16 residues long. V shed 4 bases, J shed 0 bases, and the junction held 5 bases outside the gene matches. Germline V gene lookup returns CDR1 SGHRS and CDR2 YFSETQ.

The CDR3 DNA follows: TGTGCCAGCAGTGGACATAAGGGGCAAGGACAGCCCCAGCATTTT. Protein sequence: CASSGHKGQGQPQHF. The V and J genes are TRBV2 and TRBJ1-5; TRBD1 is a possible D gene (5 bases). V was cut by 4 bases and J by 7 bases, with 17 bases left in between. Germline assignment: CDR1 SNHLY and CDR2 FYNNEI. The CDR3 consists of 15 residues.

This clone was counted a single time. The gene calls are TRBV4-1 and TRBJ2-3; D gene uncertain. CDR3 length: 13 amino acids. The ends were cut back, 1 base at V and 7 bases at J, with 9 bases in the middle. Germline V gives CDR1 MGHRA, CDR2 YSYEKL. The CDR3 DNA is TGCGCCAGCAGCCAAGTACTACTCAATACGCAGTATTTT. It yields the protein CASSQVLLNTQYF.

This clone was counted only a few times. The chain joins TRBV28 to TRBJ2-1, with TRBD1 as a possible D gene (7 bases). The V and J ends lost 5 bases and 0 bases respectively, with 14 bases between them. The CDR3 extends over 16 amino acids. CDR1 is MDHEN and CDR2 is SYDVKM in the germline V gene. The CDR3 sequence: CASSLTGDSSYNEQFF. In DNA, the CDR3 is TGTGCCAGCAGTCTCACGGGGGACAGCTCCTACAATGAGCAGTTCTTC. Looking up the rest from reference TRBV28 and TRBJ2-1 gives the full variable domain: DVKVTQSSRYLVKRTGEKVFLECVQDMDHENMFWYRQDPGLGLRLIYFSYDVKMKEKGDIPEGYSVSREKKERFSLILESASTNQTSMYLCASSLTGDSSYNEQFFGPGTRLTVL.

The chain has TRBV27 and TRBJ1-2; a possible D gene is TRBD1 (5 bases). This CDR3 comprises 14 residues. From germline, CDR1 is MNHEY and CDR2 SMNVEV (reference sequence). V lost 0 bases and J 7 bases, leaving 12 bases between the germline ends. CDR3 sequence: CASSLSLNQGGYTF. CDR3 nucleotide sequence: TGTGCCAGCAGTTTATCTCTAAATCAGGGTGGCTACACCTTC.

The chain employs TRBV18 and TRBJ1-5, with 7 bases identical to TRBD1. This CDR3 has 13 amino acids. Germline assignment: CDR1 KGHSH and CDR2 LQKENI. Losses at the gene ends were 5 bases for V and 3 bases for J; bases not matched to a gene: 1. CDR3 in DNA: TGTGCCAGCTCAACAGGGGACAATCAGCCCCAGCATTTT. Its translation is CASSTGDNQPQHF.

The chain joins TRBV6-6 to TRBJ2-5; no definite D call. Germline assignment: CDR1 MNHNY and CDR2 SVGAGI (reference sequence). V was cut by 5 bases and J by 3 bases, with 4 bases left in between. This CDR3 comprises 11 residues. In nucleotides, the CDR3 is TGTGCCAGCAGTACAAAAGAGACCCAGTACTTC. This sequence encodes CASSTKETQYF.

This clone occurred a few times. V is TRBV5-6 and J is TRBJ1-6, with TRBD1 matching 9 bases. Trimming at V came to 4 bases and at J to 4 bases, leaving 6 bases not matched to a gene. Germline V CDR1 and CDR2: SGHDT, YYEEEE. This CDR3 has 16 residues. The CDR3 sequence: CASSTPTGGYNSPLHF. For the CDR3, the DNA is TGTGCCAGCAGCACTCCGACAGGGGGATATAATTCACCCCTCCACTTT.

The chain has TRBV13 and TRBJ1-2; the D gene is possibly TRBD1 (6 bases). In germline, CDR1 is PRHDT, CDR2 FYEKMQ (reference sequence). Deletions cut 2 bases from V and 6 bases from J, with 13 bases between. The CDR3 has 14 amino acids. The CDR3 region has the DNA TGTGCCAGCAGCTTACGGGGGCGCCCCGATGGCTACACCTTC. The encoded protein is CASSLRGRPDGYTF.

The CDR3 loop reads CASSLSGTYGYTF. CDR3 nucleotides: TGTGCCAGCAGTTTATCGGGGACCTATGGCTACACCTTC. This sequence joins TRBV12-3 or TRBV12-4 and TRBJ1-2; maybe TRBD1 (5 bases). V was cut by 2 bases and J by 4 bases, with 8 bases left in between. The CDR3 totals 13 residues.

This clone was detected only once. The chain joins TRBV5-4 to TRBJ2-2; possible D gene TRBD1, 6 bases. The CDR3 loop spans 15 amino acids. The V gene lost 5 bases and the J gene lost 1 base, with 12 bases spanning the gap. The germline V gene encodes CDR1 SGHNT and CDR2 YYREEE (reference sequence). The CDR3 coding sequence is TGTGCCAGCAGGGGGGACATATTGAACACCGGGGAGCTGTTTTTT. Amino acid sequence: CASRGDILNTGELFF.

The rearrangement links TRBV20-1 to TRBJ1-4, with TRBD1 identical over 9 bases. CDR1 and CDR2 (germline): DFQATT, SNEGSKA (reference sequence). V lost 3 bases to trimming and J lost 5 bases; unmatched junction nucleotides: 7. The CDR3 runs to 15 residues. The CDR3 spells CSASKGTGPNEKLFF. The CDR3, as DNA: TGCAGTGCTAGTAAGGGGACAGGGCCGAATGAAAAACTGTTTTTT.

The chain carries TRBV7-6 and TRBJ2-7; 8 bases align to TRBD2. The CDR3 spans 15 residues. V shed 1 base, J shed 1 base, and the junction held 3 bases outside the gene matches. Germline loops: CDR1 SGHVS, CDR2 FNYEAQ. The CDR3 is CASSLVSGGSYEQYF. CDR3 sequence (DNA): TGTGCCAGCAGCTTAGTGTCGGGAGGGTCCTACGAGCAGTACTTC.

CDR3 in amino acids: CASSGNPGHEAFF. The CDR3 region has the DNA TGTGCCAGCAGCGGCAACCCGGGACATGAAGCTTTCTTT. The V call is TRBV9, the J call TRBJ1-1; tentatively, D is TRBD1 (6 bases). The CDR3 totals 13 residues. In germline, CDR1 is SGDLS, CDR2 YYNGEE. V lost 3 bases, J lost 7 bases, and 13 bases lay in between.

CDR3 protein: CASSFPARGGGVGELFF. CDR3 bases: TGTGCCAGCAGTTTTCCCGCCCGGGGGGGCGGTGTCGGGGAGCTGTTTTTT. This chain connects TRBV7-3 to TRBJ2-2; 8 positions agree with TRBD2. Germline CDR1 SGHTA, CDR2 FQGTGA. There are 17 residues in the CDR3. The V gene end was trimmed by 6 bases and the J gene end by 7 bases; junction bases not matched to a gene: 16. The full variable domain, its missing parts supplied by reference TRBV7-3 and TRBJ2-2, is GAGVSQTPSNKVTEKGKYVELRCDPISGHTALYWYRQSLGQGPEFLIYFQGTGAADDSGLPNDRFFAVRPEGSVSTLKIQRTERGDSAVYLCASSFPARGGGVGELFFGEGSRLTVL.

V usage is TRBV7-6 and J usage is TRBJ2-3, with 12 bases identical to TRBD2. Germline trimming cut 5 bases from V and 3 bases from J; bases unmatched to any gene: 6. Germline V gene lookup returns CDR1 SGHVS and CDR2 FNYEAQ. CDR3 length equals 16 residues. The CDR3 protein is CASSRTTSGGTDTQYF. CDR3 DNA: TGTGCCAGCAGCCGTACGACTAGCGGGGGTACAGATACGCAGTATTTT. Together with reference TRBV7-6 and TRBJ2-3, the CDR3 gives the full variable domain: GAGVSQSPRYKVTKRGQDVALRCDPISGHVSLYWYRQALGQGPEFLTYFNYEAQQDKSGLPNDRFSAERPEGSISTLTIQRTEQRDSAMYRCASSRTTSGGTDTQYFGPGTRLTVL.